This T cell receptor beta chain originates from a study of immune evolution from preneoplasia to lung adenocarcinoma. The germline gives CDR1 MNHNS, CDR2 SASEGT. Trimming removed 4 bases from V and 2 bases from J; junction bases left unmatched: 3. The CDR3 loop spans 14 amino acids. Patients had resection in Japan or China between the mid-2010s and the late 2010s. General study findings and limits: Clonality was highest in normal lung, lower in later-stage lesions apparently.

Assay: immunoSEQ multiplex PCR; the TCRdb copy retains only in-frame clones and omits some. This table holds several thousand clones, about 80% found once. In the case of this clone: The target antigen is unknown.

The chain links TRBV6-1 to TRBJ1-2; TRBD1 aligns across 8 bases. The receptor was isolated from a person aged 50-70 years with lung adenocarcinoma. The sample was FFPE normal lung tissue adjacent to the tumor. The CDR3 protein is CASSGQGANYGYTF. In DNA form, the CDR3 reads TGTGCCAGCAGTGGGCAGGGGGCGAACTATGGCTACACCTTC.